A single sample is the source of the 27 T cell receptor beta chains below, sequenced in a study of cytomegalovirus exposure and HLA in healthy donors. Primers included in the PCR were 60 Vbeta and 13 Jbeta primers. Assay: immunoSEQ multiplex PCR; the TCRdb copy retains only in-frame clones and omits some. Among approximately 100,000 clones listed, about 70% were seen once. Sequencing was done on a sample of PBMCs. These receptors were taken from a man aged 50 to 60 in good health and CMV-seropositive.

DNA of the CDR3: TGTGCCAGCAGCCTAGGAGACAGATCCATCTATGGCTACACCTTC. It codes for CASSLGDRSIYGYTF. The genes are TRBV5-6 and TRBJ1-2; D may be TRBD1 (5 bases). The CDR3 runs to 15 residues. Trimming took off 4 bases at V and 4 bases at J, with 17 bases between the two ends. Per germline, CDR1 SGHDT and CDR2 YYEEEE.

The CDR3 DNA reads TGTGCCAGCGGGGACACTAGCGGTAGCACAGATACGCAGTATTTT. Its translation is CASGDTSGSTDTQYF. This rearrangement joins TRBV7-9 to TRBJ2-3; 8 bases agree with TRBD2. The V gene's germline CDR1 is SEHNR and CDR2 FQNEAQ (reference sequence). J was trimmed by 0 bases and V by 8 bases; bases with no gene match: 7. The CDR3 has 15 residues. The full variable domain, completed using reference TRBV7-9 and TRBJ2-3, is DTGVSQNPRHKITKRGQNVTFRCDPISEHNRLYWYRQTLGQGPEFLTYFQNEAQLEKSRLLSDRFSAERPKGSFSTLEIQRTEQGDSAMYLCASGDTSGSTDTQYFGPGTRLTVL.

This clone appeared once. The chain carries TRBV19 and TRBJ2-1, with D possibly matching TRBD1 (5 bases). CDR3 length equals 13 residues. V was trimmed by 3 bases and J by 5 bases, leaving 8 bases between them. Germline V CDR1 and CDR2: LNHDA, SQIVND (reference sequence). This CDR3 is CASSIDSDNEQFF. In DNA, the CDR3 is TGTGCCAGTAGTATTGACAGCGACAATGAGCAGTTCTTC.

The CDR3 sequence is CASSIVLGGYEQYF. The CDR3 DNA reads as TGTGCCAGTAGTATAGTGCTGGGAGGCTACGAGCAGTACTTC. This chain connects TRBV19 to TRBJ2-7, with a tentative D call TRBD2 (6 bases). Germline CDR1 reads LNHDA; CDR2 reads SQIVND (reference sequence). V was pared by 1 base and J by 3 bases, with 10 bases between. The CDR3 extends over 14 amino acids.

This chain joins TRBV5-1 and TRBJ1-3, with 7 bases matching TRBD1. In germline, CDR1 is SGHRS, CDR2 YFSETQ. CDR3 length: 14 residues. Trimming removed 6 bases from V and 5 bases from J; junction bases left unmatched: 8. The CDR3 DNA reads as TGCGCCAGCACCAACGACAGGGCTAGAAACACCATATATTTT. Translated, it gives CASTNDRARNTIYF.

This clone came up a few times. The rearrangement links TRBV2 to TRBJ2-5; TRBD1 matches 8 bases. V gave up 5 bases and J gave up 10 bases; unmatched junction bases: 15. The CDR3 runs 15 residues. Germline values: CDR1 SNHLY, CDR2 FYNNEI. The CDR3 region is CASSRTGSRVAVQYF. CDR3 coding DNA: TGTGCCAGCAGTCGGACAGGGTCGAGGGTAGCGGTCCAGTACTTC.

The chain links TRBV2 to TRBJ1-3; D uncertain. From germline, CDR1 is SNHLY and CDR2 FYNNEI. Trimming took 7 bases from V and 0 from J, leaving 10 bases between them. This CDR3 has 14 amino acids. The CDR3 nucleotides read TGTGCCAGCACGGCGGGAAGCTCTGGAAACACCATATATTTT. Translating it yields CASTAGSSGNTIYF.

This chain links TRBV4-2 with TRBJ2-1; TRBD1 agrees at 8 bases. CDR3 size: 15 residues. The J segment lost 6 bases and the V segment lost 3 bases, leaving 7 bases of the junction unmatched. Germline V gene lookup returns CDR1 LGHNA and CDR2 YNFKEQ. The CDR3 protein is CASSHRQGLSNEQFF. For the CDR3, the DNA is TGTGCCAGCAGCCACCGACAGGGGCTTTCCAATGAGCAGTTCTTC.

The V and J genes are TRBV2 and TRBJ2-5; D is possibly TRBD1 (5 bases). Trimming took off 6 bases at V and 4 bases at J, with 6 bases between the two ends. The CDR3 is 11 amino acids. The germline V gene has CDR1 SNHLY and CDR2 FYNNEI. In DNA form, the CDR3 reads TGTGCCAGCAGAGGGGTAGAGACCCAGTACTTC. Its translation is CASRGVETQYF. The full variable domain, its missing parts supplied by reference TRBV2 and TRBJ2-5, is EPEVTQTPSHQVTQMGQEVILRCVPISNHLYFYWYRQILGQKVEFLVSFYNNEISEKSEIFDDQFSVERPDGSNFTLKIRSTKLEDSAMYFCASRGVETQYFGPGTRLLVL.

This chain links TRBV5-6 with TRBJ2-5; D perhaps matches TRBD2 (6 bases). The better agreement between TRBJ2-7 and the DNA end casts doubt on the J call. Germline V CDR1 and CDR2: SGHDT, YYEEEE. The CDR3 has 15 amino acids. The CDR3 nucleotides are TGTGCCAGCAGCTTGGAACTAGCTGGTGAGTACGAGCAGTACTTC. As protein: CASSLELAGEYEQYF.

The rearrangement uses TRBV30 and TRBJ1-1, with 10 bases aligning to TRBD1. The CDR3 is 14 residues long. V lost 8 bases, J lost 7 bases, and 13 bases stayed unmatched. In germline, CDR1 is GTSNPN, CDR2 SVGIG (reference sequence). The CDR3, as DNA: TGTGCCAGTTATTCCGGGACAGGGGACGATGAAGCTTTCTTT. Protein: CASYSGTGDDEAFF. The full variable domain, with the rest looked up from reference TRBV30 and TRBJ1-1, is SQTIHQWPATLVQPVGSPLSLECTVEGTSNPNLYWYRQAAGRGLQLLFYSVGIGQISSEVPQNLSASRPQDRQFILSSKKLLLSDSGFYLCASYSGTGDDEAFFGQGTRLTVV.

The rearrangement uses TRBV27 and TRBJ2-5, with D maybe TRBD1 (5 bases). The assigned J gene may be wrong: the sequence end matches TRBJ2-7 better. The germline CDR1 and CDR2 sequences are MNHEY and SMNVEV (reference sequence). The CDR3 is made up of 14 amino acids. The CDR3 loop is CASSANSGSYEQYF. The CDR3 coding sequence is TGTGCCAGCAGTGCCAACTCAGGGTCCTACGAGCAGTACTTC.

This chain joins TRBV4-1 and TRBJ2-1; 13 bases are a match to TRBD2. The V gene's germline CDR1 is MGHRA and CDR2 YSYEKL. J lost 6 bases, V lost 4 bases, and 9 bases had no gene match. The CDR3 consists of 17 residues. In nucleotides, the CDR3 is TGCGCCAGCAGCCCCTACGGGACTAGCGGGGTTTCCAATGAGCAGTTCTTC. Its translation: CASSPYGTSGVSNEQFF.

The chain has TRBV28 and TRBJ1-5; 7 positions agree with TRBD1. The CDR3 is made up of 15 amino acids. CDR1 MDHEN and CDR2 SYDVKM come from the germline V gene. The V and J ends lost 6 bases and 4 bases, in that order; junction bases with no gene match: 9. The CDR3: CASRSTGVVNQPQHF. CDR3 nucleotides: TGTGCCAGCAGGAGTACAGGGGTGGTGAATCAGCCCCAGCATTTT.

V usage is TRBV18 and J usage is TRBJ1-4; D unresolved. Trimming pared 5 bases from V and 0 bases from J, leaving 10 bases between. The CDR3 is made up of 15 amino acids. Germline V gene data show CDR1 as KGHSH and CDR2 as LQKENI. As DNA, the CDR3 is TGTGCCAGCTCAGCCTCTAGAGCAACTAATGAAAAACTGTTTTTT. Translation gives CASSASRATNEKLFF. The full variable domain, its missing parts supplied by reference TRBV18 and TRBJ1-4, is NAGVMQNPRHLVRRRGQEARLRCSPMKGHSHVYWYRQLPEEGLKFMVYLQKENIIDESGMPKERFSAEFPKEGPSILRIQQVVRGDSAAYFCASSASRATNEKLFFGSGTQLSVL.

This clone has more than one count but fewer than ten. This chain connects TRBV27 to TRBJ1-2, with 12 bases fitting TRBD1. CDR3 size: 14 residues. Germline CDR1 MNHEY, CDR2 SMNVEV (reference sequence). With V trimmed by 2 bases and J by 7 bases, 2 bases remained unmatched. The CDR3 DNA sequence: TGTGCCAGCAGTTTAGGGACAGGGGGCGGTGGCTACACCTTC. It is translated as CASSLGTGGGGYTF.

The J gene is TRBJ2-7, the V gene TRBV11-2; TRBD1 agrees at 9 bases. Germline trimming cut 3 bases from V and 7 bases from J; bases unmatched to any gene: 13. This CDR3 is built from 16 residues. From germline, CDR1 is SGHAT and CDR2 FQNNGV. The CDR3 DNA reads as TGTGCCAGCAGCTTCCCCGGGACAGGGACCGCTGGGGAGCAGTACTTC. It codes for CASSFPGTGTAGEQYF.

The rearrangement joins TRBV2 to TRBJ1-2; D gene ambiguous. Deletions cut 3 bases from V and 2 bases from J, with 10 bases between. The germline CDR1 and CDR2 sequences are SNHLY and FYNNEI. The CDR3 is made up of 14 amino acids. CDR3 DNA sequence: TGTGCCAGCAGTGACCTGACAAGCAACTATGGCTACACCTTC. It encodes CASSDLTSNYGYTF. The complete variable domain, with remaining parts taken from reference TRBV2 and TRBJ1-2, reads EPEVTQTPSHQVTQMGQEVILRCVPISNHLYFYWYRQILGQKVEFLVSFYNNEISEKSEIFDDQFSVERPDGSNFTLKIRSTKLEDSAMYFCASSDLTSNYGYTFGSGTRLTVV.

This chain uses TRBV9 with TRBJ2-3; D remains ambiguous. Germline V lookup: CDR1 SGDLS, CDR2 YYNGEE. The CDR3 contains 14 residues. The germline V and J ends were trimmed by 4 bases and 0 bases, with 9 bases remaining between them. The CDR3 DNA follows: TGTGCCAGCAGCACTACGGCTAGCACAGATACGCAGTATTTT. Its translation: CASSTTASTDTQYF.

The chain uses TRBV14 and TRBJ2-1, with 8 nucleotides matching TRBD2. The CDR3 runs 17 residues. In germline, CDR1 is SGHDN, CDR2 FVKESK. The trim removed 0 bases at V and 9 bases at J, leaving 13 bases unmatched. DNA of the CDR3: TGTGCCAGCAGCCAAGATAGCCACGGCGGGGGGCTGGGTGAGCAGTTCTTC. This codes for CASSQDSHGGGLGEQFF.

J is TRBJ2-7 and V is TRBV4-1, with 7 bases matching TRBD2. Germline V CDR1 and CDR2: MGHRA, YSYEKL. Trimming took 4 bases from V and 0 from J; bases not matched to a gene: 15. There are 18 residues in the CDR3. The CDR3 region is CASSRPSTSAAASYEQYF. CDR3 in DNA: TGCGCCAGCAGCCGCCCTTCAACTAGCGCGGCTGCCTCCTACGAGCAGTACTTC.

The chain uses TRBV5-4 and TRBJ2-5, with TRBD2 matching 8 bases. Germline CDR1 reads SGHNT; CDR2 reads YYREEE (reference sequence). The CDR3 has 15 residues. The V and J ends lost 2 bases and 5 bases, in that order; junction bases with no gene match: 8. CDR3 protein: CASSFGGGLWETQYF. DNA for the CDR3: TGTGCCAGCAGCTTTGGCGGGGGGCTTTGGGAGACCCAGTACTTC.

V usage is TRBV15 and J usage is TRBJ2-1; 11 positions match TRBD2. Trimming at V came to 2 bases and at J to 7 bases, leaving 4 bases not matched to a gene. The CDR3 extends over 15 amino acids. CDR1 is LNHNV and CDR2 is YYDKDF in the germline V gene (reference sequence). CDR3 protein: CATSRTRTSGNEQFF. The CDR3 nucleotides are TGTGCCACCAGCAGAACTCGGACTAGCGGGAATGAGCAGTTCTTC.

Written as DNA, the CDR3 is TGCAGCGTTGAACATATCACTAGCGGGAACTACGAGCAGTACTTC. Translation gives CSVEHITSGNYEQYF. The chain recombines TRBV29-1 with TRBJ2-7; 10 bases are a match to TRBD2. This CDR3 is built from 15 residues. Germline CDR1 SQVTM, CDR2 ANQGSEA. Germline trimming cut 2 bases from V and 3 bases from J; bases unmatched to any gene: 7.

The chain links TRBV7-3 to TRBJ2-2; 10 bases align to TRBD2. J was trimmed by 3 bases and V by 5 bases; bases with no gene match: 15. The germline V gene has CDR1 SGHTA and CDR2 FQGTGA. This CDR3 has 19 residues. Written as DNA, the CDR3 is TGTGCCAGCAGCGAAACTAGAGCGGGAGGGCCGCGGGACACCGGGGAGCTGTTTTTT. It specifies CASSETRAGGPRDTGELFF. The full variable domain, its missing parts supplied by reference TRBV7-3 and TRBJ2-2, is GAGVSQTPSNKVTEKGKYVELRCDPISGHTALYWYRQSLGQGPEFLIYFQGTGAADDSGLPNDRFFAVRPEGSVSTLKIQRTERGDSAVYLCASSETRAGGPRDTGELFFGEGSRLTVL.

This clone has just a few counts. The chain combines TRBV4-1 with TRBJ2-1; weak D call: TRBD2 (5 bases). Trimming took off 4 bases at V and 5 bases at J, with 12 bases between the two ends. Germline CDR1 is MGHRA and CDR2 is YSYEKL. This CDR3 is 14 amino acids long. CDR3 residues: CASSLRTGHNEQFF. Here the CDR3 DNA reads TGCGCCAGCAGCCTCCGGACTGGGCACAATGAGCAGTTCTTC.

The rearrangement links TRBV28 to TRBJ2-2; 7 positions match TRBD2. V dropped 6 bases and J dropped 4; count of bases not matched to a gene: 5. The CDR3 extends over 14 amino acids. Germline V gene lookup returns CDR1 MDHEN and CDR2 SYDVKM. The CDR3 sequence is CASSRGGFTGELFF. CDR3 bases: TGTGCCAGCAGCCGGGGAGGGTTCACCGGGGAGCTGTTTTTT.